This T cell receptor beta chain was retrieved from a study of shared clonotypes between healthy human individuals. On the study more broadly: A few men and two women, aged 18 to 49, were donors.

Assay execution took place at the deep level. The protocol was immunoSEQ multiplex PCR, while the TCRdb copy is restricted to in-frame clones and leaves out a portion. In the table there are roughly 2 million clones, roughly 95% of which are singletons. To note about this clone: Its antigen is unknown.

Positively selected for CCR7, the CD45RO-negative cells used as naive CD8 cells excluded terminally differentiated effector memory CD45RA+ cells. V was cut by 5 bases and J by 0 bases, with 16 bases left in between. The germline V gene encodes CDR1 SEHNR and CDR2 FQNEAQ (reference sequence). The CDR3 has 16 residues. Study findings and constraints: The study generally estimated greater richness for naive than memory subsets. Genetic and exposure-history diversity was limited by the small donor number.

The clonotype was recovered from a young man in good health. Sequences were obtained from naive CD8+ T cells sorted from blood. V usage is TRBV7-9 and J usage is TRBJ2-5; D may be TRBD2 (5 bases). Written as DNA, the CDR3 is TGTGCCAGCAGCGTCGTTAGCGTACTGTACCAAGAGACCCAGTACTTC. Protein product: CASSVVSVLYQETQYF.